Sequencing of this T cell receptor (beta chain) was carried out in a study of T cell responses to AZD1222 COVID-19 vaccine. With respect to this clone: The antigen is not known.

Sequencing was performed with immunoSEQ multiplex PCR; in TCRdb, only in-frame clones are kept and a portion is missing. The sample carries approximately 130,000 clones, over 90% recorded once. General study points: Mostly white British, mostly female donors; authors suggested clonal diversity may be underestimated.

The germline V and J ends were trimmed by 0 bases and 1 base, with 7 bases remaining between them. This CDR3 contains 14 residues. Germline V CDR1 and CDR2: SGHRS, YFSETQ. The sample here was peripheral blood, taken on day 0 of AZD1222 vaccination. This sequence originates from an adult in good health. This sequence joins TRBV5-1 and TRBJ1-1; D is possibly TRBD1 (5 bases). The CDR3 coding sequence is TGCGCCAGCAGCTTGGCCCAGGGGAACACTGAAGCTTTCTTT. Translating gives CASSLAQGNTEAFF.